This entry concerns a single T cell receptor (beta chain). The antigen is unknown. The data were obtained in a study of T cell responses to AZD1222 COVID-19 vaccine. This CDR3 is built from 11 residues. V lost 6 bases, J lost 8 bases, and 11 bases lay in between. The germline CDR1 and CDR2 sequences are SQVTM and ANQGSEA. General study points: Repertoire sampling occurred only after the peak T cell response. AZD1222 recipients seropositive at baseline numbered only 5 to 7.

This table comes from immunoSEQ multiplex PCR, and its TCRdb copy is limited to in-frame clones, with some not included. Of 150,000 to 200,000 clones in the sample, about 90% were seen once. The sequencing here drew on peripheral blood, taken 28 days after the second AZD1222 dose. The chain recombines TRBV29-1 with TRBJ1-3; D remains unclear. This clonotype originated in an adult who received the AZD1222 COVID-19 vaccine. CDR3 region: CSVGLSDTIYF. For the CDR3, the DNA is TGCAGCGTCGGGCTTTCGGACACCATATATTTT.